Sequencing of this T cell receptor (beta chain) was carried out in a study of T cells in narcolepsy. Study summary: Donors had narcolepsy type 1 or type 2, or were healthy controls.

Germline V gene sequence: CDR1 SGHTA, CDR2 FQGNSA. V gave up 5 bases and J gave up 4 bases; unmatched junction bases: 7. CDR3 length equals 15 residues. Assay used: immunoSEQ multiplex PCR; TCRdb lists only in-frame clones, some missing. Of some 32,000 clones in the sample, approximately 85% were seen once. The sample consisted of CD45RA- memory CD4+ T cells from PBMCs. The TCR sequence derives from a human donor with narcolepsy. The chain recombines TRBV7-2 with TRBJ2-1; 8 positions agree with TRBD1. CDR3 region: CASSRDRSEYNEQFF. CDR3 DNA: TGTGCCAGCAGCCGGGACAGGTCGGAGTACAATGAGCAGTTCTTC.